This TCR beta chain was identified in a study of blood T cell repertoires in COVID-19. Trimming removed 3 bases from V and 4 bases from J; junction bases left unmatched: 4. The CDR3 totals 13 residues. Germline CDR1 GTSNPN, CDR2 SVGIG (reference sequence). With regard to this clone: Other DNA sequences in the same sample also yield this CDR3.

TCRdb's copy holds only in-frame clones and misses some; the assay was immunoSEQ multiplex PCR. The table has about 250,000 clones, about nine tenths seen once. Sequenced input: peripheral blood. The chain uses TRBV30 and TRBJ1-1, with 8 bases identical to TRBD1. The source is a woman aged 25 to 39 with active or convalescent COVID-19. The DNA for the CDR3 is TGTGCCTGGAGCGGACAGGGAGGCACTGAAGCTTTCTTT. This encodes CAWSGQGGTEAFF.